The 27 T cell receptor beta chains below all came from one sample that was sequenced in a study of cytomegalovirus exposure and HLA in healthy donors. Method: immunoSEQ multiplex PCR; TCRdb's copy keeps in-frame clones and lacks some. The sample lists more than 100,000 clones; 88% were seen once. Input material: PBMCs. These receptors were collected from a woman between 18 and 29 years old in good health and CMV-seropositive.

This sequence joins TRBV2 and TRBJ2-4; the match to TRBD1 covers 8 bases. From germline, CDR1 is SNHLY and CDR2 FYNNEI. After removal of 4 bases from V and 8 bases from J, the junction contained 4 bases not matched to a gene. This CDR3 region has 13 residues. In nucleotides, the CDR3 is TGTGCCAGCAGTGGGGACAGGTTAGACATTCAGTACTTC. Protein sequence: CASSGDRLDIQYF.

This clone was observed a few times. V usage is TRBV7-2 and J usage is TRBJ2-3, with D unclear. The CDR3 length is 13 residues. The V end was cut by 3 bases, the J end by 6 bases, with 10 bases between. The germline V gene has CDR1 SGHTA and CDR2 FQGNSA. DNA of the CDR3: TGTGCCAGCAGCTTTCAACATCCGGATACGCAGTATTTT. Its translation is CASSFQHPDTQYF.

This chain connects TRBV7-2 to TRBJ2-1, with 10 bases lining up with TRBD2. The CDR3 loop spans 17 amino acids. Trimming took 5 bases from V and 0 from J; bases not matched to a gene: 7. CDR1 is SGHTA, CDR2 FQGNSA, per germline. The CDR3 sequence is CASSTTSGDSSYNEQFF. Written as DNA, the CDR3 is TGTGCCAGCAGCACCACTAGCGGGGATAGCTCCTACAATGAGCAGTTCTTC.

V and J are TRBV7-6 and TRBJ1-1; 7 nucleotides match TRBD1. The CDR3 is made up of 16 amino acids. CDR1 SGHVS and CDR2 FNYEAQ come from the germline V gene. The trim removed 5 bases at V and 0 bases at J, leaving 9 bases unmatched. Written as DNA, the CDR3 is TGTGCCAGCAGCCAGAACTCGGGACAGCTGAACACTGAAGCTTTCTTT. Its translation is CASSQNSGQLNTEAFF.

The CDR3 protein is CASSPSGRQGGAFF. In nucleotides, the CDR3 is TGTGCCAGTAGTCCGAGCGGCCGACAGGGAGGAGCTTTCTTT. The chain joins TRBV19 to TRBJ1-1; 7 bases align to TRBD1. The V gene's germline CDR1 is LNHDA and CDR2 SQIVND (reference sequence). Trimming took 5 bases from V and 10 from J; bases not matched to a gene: 13. The CDR3 is 14 amino acids.

This chain uses TRBV10-3 with TRBJ2-5; TRBD2 agrees at 12 bases. CDR1 ENHRY and CDR2 SYGVKD come from the germline V gene. With 10 bases clipped from V and 7 bases from J, the junction kept 13 bases outside the gene matches. The CDR3 is made up of 15 amino acids. CDR3 protein: CATDPGLAGFGTQYF. The CDR3 bases are TGTGCCACCGACCCTGGACTAGCGGGGTTTGGGACCCAGTACTTC.

The V and J genes are TRBV7-6 and TRBJ2-7, with D possibly being TRBD1 (5 bases). Germline values: CDR1 SGHVS, CDR2 FNYEAQ. V was cut by 10 bases and J by 3 bases, with 19 bases left in between. The CDR3 contains 14 residues. The CDR3, as DNA: TGTGCCACCTCCCCGACAGAAACCAGCTACGAGCAGTACTTC. Its protein product is CATSPTETSYEQYF.

Regarding this clone: Germline and junction disagree at one end, which may indicate a read error. The rearrangement uses TRBV7-7 and TRBJ2-1; D may be TRBD2 (7 bases). This CDR3 comprises 19 residues. Germline values: CDR1 SSHAT, CDR2 FNYEAQ (reference sequence). As DNA, the CDR3 is TGTGCTAGCAGCCCTGAAGTGGGAGGGGGGGCTAGTGCCAACAATGAGCAGTTCTTC. Its translation is CASSPEVGGGASANNEQFF.

V usage is TRBV7-9 and J usage is TRBJ2-3, with D perhaps matching TRBD1 (6 bases). The CDR3 is made up of 16 amino acids. Trimming shortened V by 9 bases and J by 4 bases, and 23 bases separated the two germline ends. The germline CDR1 and CDR2 sequences are SEHNR and FQNEAQ (reference sequence). CDR3 residues: CASLQAGVGAPDTQYF. CDR3 DNA: TGTGCCAGTTTACAGGCGGGTGTGGGGGCCCCAGATACGCAGTATTTT. The whole variable domain, filled in from reference TRBV7-9 and TRBJ2-3, reads DTGVSQNPRHKITKRGQNVTFRCDPISEHNRLYWYRQTLGQGPEFLTYFQNEAQLEKSRLLSDRFSAERPKGSFSTLEIQRTEQGDSAMYLCASLQAGVGAPDTQYFGPGTRLTVL.

The chain carries TRBV28 and TRBJ2-7, with TRBD2 matching over 13 bases. V was pared by 5 bases and J by 9 bases, with 7 bases of the junction left unmatched. This CDR3 contains 14 residues. Germline assignment: CDR1 MDHEN and CDR2 SYDVKM. CDR3 amino acids: CASSTGLAGLGQYF. CDR3 DNA: TGTGCCAGCAGTACGGGACTAGCGGGACTAGGGCAGTACTTC.

The chain is built from TRBV5-1 and TRBJ2-7; a possible D gene is TRBD2 (5 bases). CDR3 length: 12 residues. With 0 bases removed from V and 6 bases from J, the gap between germline ends came to 7 bases. Germline V gene lookup returns CDR1 SGHRS and CDR2 YFSETQ. The CDR3 nucleotides read TGCGCCAGCAGCTTGGTAAGCGGCGAGCAGTACTTC. Its protein product is CASSLVSGEQYF.

This clone was seen only once. The rearrangement joins TRBV19 to TRBJ2-1; 13 positions match TRBD2. From germline, CDR1 is LNHDA and CDR2 SQIVND (reference sequence). The CDR3 is made up of 14 amino acids. V lost 6 bases and J lost 6; bases outside the gene matches: 2. The CDR3 region is CASSGLAGVNEQFF. The CDR3 DNA is TGTGCCAGTAGCGGACTAGCGGGGGTCAATGAGCAGTTCTTC.

This chain connects TRBV27 to TRBJ2-3; 11 nucleotides agree with TRBD2. V trimming: 0 bases; J trimming: 3 bases; junction bases outside the gene matches: 5. The CDR3 consists of 17 residues. Germline V gene lookup returns CDR1 MNHEY and CDR2 SMNVEV (reference sequence). CDR3 DNA sequence: TGTGCCAGCAGTTTATCCATAGCGGGAGGGCCGACAGATACGCAGTATTTT. Protein product: CASSLSIAGGPTDTQYF.

V gene TRBV9 combines with J gene TRBJ2-5; the match to TRBD1 covers 7 bases. Germline loops: CDR1 SGDLS, CDR2 YYNGEE. CDR3 length: 14 amino acids. V was pared by 3 bases and J by 2 bases, with 4 bases of the junction left unmatched. CDR3 nucleotides: TGTGCCAGCAGCGCCGACAGGGTTCAAGAGACCCAGTACTTC. It specifies CASSADRVQETQYF.

The chain links TRBV6-1 to TRBJ1-5; possibly TRBD1 for D (6 bases). Trimming removed 4 bases from V and 7 bases from J, with 14 bases in between. The CDR3 extends over 14 amino acids. CDR1 and CDR2 (germline): MNHNS, SASEGT. In DNA form, the CDR3 reads TGTGCCAGCAGTGTACAGGGTTGGGGGCAGCCCCAGCATTTT. Amino acids: CASSVQGWGQPQHF.

This clone was found once. Other nucleotide sequences in the sample specify the same CDR3. The chain carries TRBV5-6 and TRBJ1-2; no reliable D call. Looked up from germline, CDR1 is SGHDT and CDR2 is YYEEEE. The CDR3 is 13 amino acids. The V end lost 0 bases, the J end lost 0 bases, and 3 bases lay between the germline ends. DNA of the CDR3: TGTGCCAGCAGCTTGGACACTAACTATGGCTACACCTTC. Residues: CASSLDTNYGYTF.

The chain has TRBV9 and TRBJ2-6, with a tentative D call TRBD1 (6 bases). Germline loops: CDR1 SGDLS, CDR2 YYNGEE. With 2 bases removed from V and 4 bases from J, the gap between germline ends came to 10 bases. The CDR3 sequence is 15 residues long. The CDR3 DNA follows: TGTGCCAGCAGCGTCACAGGGACCGGGGCCAACGTCCTGACTTTC. It yields the protein CASSVTGTGANVLTF.

V gene TRBV30 combines with J gene TRBJ1-2; no reliable D call. V was trimmed by 5 bases and J by 14 bases, leaving 21 bases between them. Germline loops: CDR1 GTSNPN, CDR2 SVGIG (reference sequence). The CDR3 is 12 residues long. The CDR3 DNA is TGTGCCTGGGAGACCGATCCAACTAGCCTGACCTTC. It codes for CAWETDPTSLTF.

The chain has TRBV19 and TRBJ2-3; tentatively, D is TRBD1 (6 bases). Germline V lookup: CDR1 LNHDA, CDR2 SQIVND (reference sequence). This CDR3 is 14 amino acids long. The V and J ends lost 6 bases and 5 bases respectively, with 15 bases between them. CDR3 residues: CASSPRGPKDTQYF. The DNA of the CDR3 is TGTGCCAGTAGCCCCAGGGGACCGAAAGATACGCAGTATTTT.

The rearrangement links TRBV6-1 to TRBJ2-7, with TRBD1 identical over 9 bases. Trimming at V came to 6 bases and at J to 2 bases, leaving 8 bases not matched to a gene. CDR1 is MNHNS and CDR2 is SASEGT in the germline V gene. CDR3 length: 15 residues. This chain's CDR3 is CASRDPGTGTYEQYF. CDR3 coding DNA: TGTGCCAGCAGGGACCCCGGGACAGGGACCTACGAGCAGTACTTC.

V and J are TRBV5-1 and TRBJ1-2; weak D call: TRBD1 (6 bases). CDR1 and CDR2 (germline): SGHRS, YFSETQ. This CDR3 has 15 residues. V was trimmed by 4 bases and J by 4 bases, leaving 17 bases between them. CDR3 nucleotides: TGCGCCAGCAGCCCCCGGACAGAAAGAGGCTATGGCTACACCTTC. It encodes CASSPRTERGYGYTF. Variable domain in full (rest from reference TRBV5-1 and TRBJ1-2): KAGVTQTPRYLIKTRGQQVTLSCSPISGHRSVSWYQQTPGQGLQFLFEYFSETQRNKGNFPGRFSGRQFSNSRSEMNVSTLELGDSALYLCASSPRTERGYGYTFGSGTRLTVV.

The V and J genes are TRBV29-1 and TRBJ2-1; 7 bases map to TRBD2. This CDR3 is built from 14 residues. CDR1 and CDR2 from the germline V gene are SQVTM and ANQGSEA. The junction had 9 bases not matched to a gene; V was cut back by 4 bases and J by 6 bases. The CDR3 sequence: CSVGGTTLRNEQFF. As DNA, the CDR3 is TGCAGCGTTGGAGGGACTACCCTTCGCAATGAGCAGTTCTTC.

DNA of the CDR3: TGTGCCAGCAGCACGACAGGGACCTATGGCTACACCTTC. Amino acid sequence: CASSTTGTYGYTF. The chain uses TRBV5-5 and TRBJ1-2; 7 nucleotides agree with TRBD1. The CDR3 totals 13 residues. Germline V gene data show CDR1 as SGHKS and CDR2 as YYEKEE (reference sequence). The V and J ends lost 4 bases and 4 bases, in that order; junction bases with no gene match: 4.

V usage is TRBV18 and J usage is TRBJ2-7; D is possibly TRBD2 (5 bases). The CDR3 loop spans 14 amino acids. Germline-derived CDR1 and CDR2 are KGHSH and LQKENI. V gave up 2 bases and J gave up 3 bases, with 11 bases separating them. The CDR3 sequence is CASSPLEDRYEQYF. DNA for the CDR3: TGTGCCAGCTCACCATTGGAGGACCGCTACGAGCAGTACTTC.

The rearrangement joins TRBV6-1 to TRBJ2-3; a weak D match, TRBD2 (6 bases). There are 14 residues in the CDR3. Germline lookup yields CDR1 MNHNS and CDR2 SASEGT. V was clipped by 4 bases and J by 5 bases, with 13 bases between them. The CDR3 spells CASSGLGGKDTQYF. CDR3 bases: TGTGCCAGCAGTGGTTTAGGAGGGAAAGATACGCAGTATTTT.

V gene TRBV2 combines with J gene TRBJ1-4; 10 nucleotides match TRBD1. The CDR3 runs 19 residues. J lost 3 bases, V lost 0 bases, and 10 bases had no gene match. Germline V gene data show CDR1 as SNHLY and CDR2 as FYNNEI. The CDR3 sequence is CASSEAYRDRGSPNEKLFF. The CDR3 region has the DNA TGTGCCAGCAGTGAAGCTTACAGGGACAGGGGATCGCCTAATGAAAAACTGTTTTTT.

This chain links TRBV7-8 with TRBJ1-2; D not certain. Trimming cost V 0 bases and J 4 bases, with 18 bases left between them. CDR1 and CDR2 from the germline V gene are SGHVS and FQNEAQ. The CDR3 spans 17 residues. In DNA, the CDR3 is TGTGCCAGCAGCTTAGCCTCCCACGTTGGACTTGTCTATGGCTACACCTTC. It encodes CASSLASHVGLVYGYTF.